Below, 28 T cell receptor beta chains from the same sample are listed, as sequenced in a study of T cell responses to AZD1222 COVID-19 vaccine. Using immunoSEQ multiplex PCR, the repertoire was profiled, and TCRdb retains in-frame clones only, with some absent. The sample lists about 97,000 clones; 70% to 90% were seen once. Here the sequenced sample was peripheral blood, taken on day 0 of AZD1222 vaccination. These receptors originate from an adult in good health.

The rearrangement joins TRBV9 to TRBJ1-4; a weak D match, TRBD1 (5 bases). The germline CDR1 and CDR2 sequences are SGDLS and YYNGEE. This CDR3 comprises 14 residues. V shed 3 bases and J shed 5 bases, with 11 bases lying between them. CDR3 region: CASSDGQGNEKLFF. CDR3 nucleotides: TGTGCCAGCAGCGATGGGCAGGGAAATGAAAAACTGTTTTTT. The whole variable domain, filled in from reference TRBV9 and TRBJ1-4, reads DSGVTQTPKHLITATGQRVTLRCSPRSGDLSVYWYQQSLDQGLQFLIQYYNGEERAKGNILERFSAQQFPDLHSELNLSSLELGDSALYFCASSDGQGNEKLFFGSGTQLSVL.

This chain connects TRBV24-1 to TRBJ1-2, with D perhaps matching TRBD1 (5 bases). Trimming took 1 base from V and 4 from J, leaving 12 bases between them. Germline V gene data show CDR1 as KGHDR and CDR2 as SFDVKD. This CDR3 is built from 15 residues. Written as DNA, the CDR3 is TGTGCCACCAGTGATTTCGGGCAGGGCTCCTATGGCTACACCTTC. It specifies CATSDFGQGSYGYTF.

V gene TRBV6-5 combines with J gene TRBJ2-2; D may be TRBD1 (6 bases). From germline, CDR1 is MNHEY and CDR2 SVGAGI. The CDR3 is 13 amino acids. With 6 bases removed from V and 9 bases from J, the gap between germline ends came to 14 bases. DNA of the CDR3: TGTGCCAGCAGCCCCCAGGGGAACCGGGAGCTGTTTTTT. Protein sequence: CASSPQGNRELFF.

The chain uses TRBV11-2 and TRBJ2-7, with 11 bases aligning to TRBD1. Trimming removed 5 bases from V and 6 bases from J; junction bases left unmatched: 6. The CDR3 runs to 14 residues. Germline assignment: CDR1 SGHAT and CDR2 FQNNGV. CDR3 bases: TGTGCCAGCAGCCGCTGGACAGGGGGCGGCGAGCAGTACTTC. Translated, it gives CASSRWTGGGEQYF.

This chain links TRBV6-5 with TRBJ1-1; unclear D gene. V shed 5 bases and J shed 1 base, with 5 bases lying between them. Germline V CDR1 and CDR2: MNHEY, SVGAGI. The CDR3 covers 12 residues. This chain's CDR3 is CASSHENTEAFF. CDR3 DNA sequence: TGTGCCAGCAGTCACGAGAACACTGAAGCTTTCTTT.

CDR3 sequence: CASSFQGADSPLHF. The CDR3 DNA sequence: TGTGCCAGCAGTTTTCAGGGGGCGGATTCACCCCTCCACTTT. The V call is TRBV2, the J call TRBJ1-6, with 8 nucleotides matching TRBD1. The CDR3 contains 14 residues. V lost 5 bases and J lost 8; bases outside the gene matches: 5. Germline loops: CDR1 SNHLY, CDR2 FYNNEI.

The rearrangement uses TRBV5-1 and TRBJ2-2; unclear D gene. The CDR3 is made up of 13 amino acids. V was clipped by 4 bases and J by 4 bases, with 8 bases between them. From germline, CDR1 is SGHRS and CDR2 YFSETQ. The CDR3 region has the DNA TGCGCCAGCAGCCTCCCCATCACCGGGGAGCTGTTTTTT. It specifies CASSLPITGELFF. Supplemented by reference TRBV5-1 and TRBJ2-2, the full variable domain reads KAGVTQTPRYLIKTRGQQVTLSCSPISGHRSVSWYQQTPGQGLQFLFEYFSETQRNKGNFPGRFSGRQFSNSRSEMNVSTLELGDSALYLCASSLPITGELFFGEGSRLTVL.

V and J are TRBV7-8 and TRBJ2-7; D is possibly TRBD1 (6 bases). Germline lookup yields CDR1 SGHVS and CDR2 FQNEAQ. V shed 4 bases and J shed 3 bases, with 13 bases lying between them. The CDR3 loop spans 14 amino acids. The CDR3, as DNA: TGTGCCAGCAGCTCGCAGGGGCGTCACTACGAGCAGTACTTC. Translation: CASSSQGRHYEQYF.

The rearrangement links TRBV5-4 to TRBJ2-3; D might be TRBD1 or TRBD2, each matching 5 bases. The CDR3 has 14 amino acids. The V end was cut by 3 bases, the J end by 3 bases, with 11 bases between. Per the germline V gene, CDR1 is SGHNT and CDR2 is YYREEE (reference sequence). The CDR3 DNA sequence: TGTGCCAGCAGCTCGGTGGGGGTTACAGATACGCAGTATTTT. Its translation is CASSSVGVTDTQYF.

This clone has only a few counts. This chain joins TRBV19 and TRBJ1-6; TRBD1 might be the D (6 bases). Trimming left V 6 bases short and J 4 bases short, with 16 bases between. Looked up from germline, CDR1 is LNHDA and CDR2 is SQIVND (reference sequence). The CDR3 has 16 residues. This CDR3 reads CASRAPGVVYNSPLHF. Written as DNA, the CDR3 is TGTGCCAGTAGAGCTCCAGGGGTGGTTTATAATTCACCCCTCCACTTT. Using reference TRBV19 and TRBJ1-6 for the parts outside the CDR3, the full variable domain is DGGITQSPKYLFRKEGQNVTLSCEQNLNHDAMYWYRQDPGQGLRLIYYSQIVNDFQKGDIAEGYSVSREKKESFPLTVTSAQKNPTAFYLCASRAPGVVYNSPLHFGNGTRLTVT.

This chain connects TRBV5-1 to TRBJ1-6; D gene ambiguous. This CDR3 is built from 16 residues. V was trimmed by 3 bases and J by 6 bases, leaving 16 bases between them. Germline values: CDR1 SGHRS, CDR2 YFSETQ. For the CDR3, the DNA is TGCGCCAGCAGCTCGAACGCCCGCGCGGGTAATTCACCCCTCCACTTT. This encodes CASSSNARAGNSPLHF.

The rearrangement uses TRBV6-5 and TRBJ2-5, with 7 bases that match TRBD1. V lost 6 bases to trimming and J lost 5 bases; unmatched junction nucleotides: 9. The CDR3 is 14 amino acids. Germline lookup yields CDR1 MNHEY and CDR2 SVGAGI. CDR3 loop: CASSETGSHETQYF. The CDR3 DNA reads as TGTGCCAGCAGCGAGACAGGGTCCCATGAGACCCAGTACTTC.

This clone was seen just once. The chain joins TRBV20-1 to TRBJ1-2; D is ambiguous. Germline V gives CDR1 DFQATT, CDR2 SNEGSKA (reference sequence). V was trimmed by 6 bases and J by 8 bases, leaving 13 bases between them. The CDR3 loop spans 11 amino acids. This chain's CDR3 is CSANHGPGYTF. The CDR3 region has the DNA TGCAGTGCCAACCACGGTCCGGGCTACACCTTC.

The chain links TRBV18 to TRBJ2-3; 9 bases map to TRBD2. V was pared by 2 bases and J by 5 bases, with 8 bases of the junction left unmatched. The germline V gene encodes CDR1 KGHSH and CDR2 LQKENI. This CDR3 comprises 16 residues. The CDR3 DNA sequence: TGTGCCAGCTCACCAATCAGCGGGGGGCCTGGAGATACGCAGTATTTT. Amino acids: CASSPISGGPGDTQYF.

The chain combines TRBV28 with TRBJ1-1; D uncertain. The germline V gene encodes CDR1 MDHEN and CDR2 SYDVKM. The CDR3 sequence is 15 residues long. V was cut by 4 bases and J by 1 base, with 13 bases left in between. The CDR3 bases are TGTGCCAGCAGTTCCCCGTCCACCGGGAACACTGAAGCTTTCTTT. Translation: CASSSPSTGNTEAFF.

The V call is TRBV6-5, the J call TRBJ2-1; D gene uncertain. The V and J ends lost 6 bases and 3 bases respectively, with 9 bases between them. The CDR3 length is 13 residues. Per germline, CDR1 MNHEY and CDR2 SVGAGI. The CDR3 DNA reads TGTGCCAGCAGAAAACAGAACTACAATGAGCAGTTCTTC. Protein sequence: CASRKQNYNEQFF.

The chain is built from TRBV5-5 and TRBJ2-3; no firm D call. The CDR3 totals 14 residues. V was clipped by 2 bases and J by 0 bases, with 7 bases between them. Germline lookup yields CDR1 SGHKS and CDR2 YYEKEE (reference sequence). The chain's CDR3 is CASSFRTSTDTQYF. CDR3 DNA: TGTGCCAGCAGCTTTAGAACTAGCACAGATACGCAGTATTTT.

The CDR3 loop is CASSQVEQRYGYTF. DNA of the CDR3: TGTGCCAGCAGCCAAGTGGAACAGCGCTATGGCTACACCTTC. The chain has TRBV3-1 (or the pseudogene TRBV3-2) and TRBJ1-2; no definite D call. Looked up from germline, CDR1 is LGHDT and CDR2 is YNNKEL (reference sequence). The CDR3 length is 14 residues. V lost 1 base and J lost 4, with 10 bases in between.

This clone was counted only a few times. The V call is TRBV27, the J call TRBJ2-2; D gene ambiguous. Germline-derived CDR1 and CDR2 are MNHEY and SMNVEV (reference sequence). Trimming cost V 8 bases and J 3 bases, with 7 bases left between them. The CDR3 is 12 amino acids. CDR3 nucleotides: TGTGCCAGCGGATCATACACCGGGGAGCTGTTTTTT. Translated: CASGSYTGELFF.

The chain joins TRBV6-5 to TRBJ1-1; tentatively, D is TRBD1 (5 bases). CDR3 length equals 14 residues. Germline V gene sequence: CDR1 MNHEY, CDR2 SVGAGI. Trimming took off 8 bases at V and 1 base at J, with 14 bases between the two ends. The CDR3 is CASFAGTANTEAFF. In DNA form, the CDR3 reads TGTGCCAGCTTTGCCGGGACGGCGAACACTGAAGCTTTCTTT.

This chain uses TRBV18 with TRBJ1-4; D perhaps matches TRBD1 (5 bases). The V and J ends lost 3 bases and 6 bases respectively, with 14 bases between them. The CDR3 is made up of 15 amino acids. Per the germline V gene, CDR1 is KGHSH and CDR2 is LQKENI. The DNA for the CDR3 is TGTGCCAGCTCACCCCAACGGGACCTACATGAAAAACTGTTTTTT. As protein: CASSPQRDLHEKLFF.

The DNA of the CDR3 is TGTGCCAGCAGTGTATTGGGGGGATCTTATCGCAATCAGCCCCAGCATTTT. Its protein is CASSVLGGSYRNQPQHF. This chain links TRBV2 with TRBJ1-5; tentatively, D is TRBD1 (5 bases). The CDR3 consists of 17 residues. The germline V gene encodes CDR1 SNHLY and CDR2 FYNNEI. V lost 4 bases, J lost 2 bases, and 18 bases lay in between. Complete variable domain (other parts from reference TRBV2 and TRBJ1-5): EPEVTQTPSHQVTQMGQEVILRCVPISNHLYFYWYRQILGQKVEFLVSFYNNEISEKSEIFDDQFSVERPDGSNFTLKIRSTKLEDSAMYFCASSVLGGSYRNQPQHFGDGTRLSIL.

The chain links TRBV5-4 to TRBJ2-7; D perhaps matches TRBD1 (6 bases). V lost 7 bases and J lost 6, with 20 bases in between. The CDR3 totals 14 residues. Germline V lookup: CDR1 SGHNT, CDR2 YYREEE (reference sequence). CDR3 loop: CASSELAGAGEQYF. CDR3 nucleotides: TGTGCCAGCTCGGAACTGGCAGGGGCGGGCGAGCAGTACTTC.

This chain joins TRBV18 and TRBJ1-1; D is ambiguous. From germline, CDR1 is KGHSH and CDR2 LQKENI. V was cut by 3 bases and J by 3 bases, with 11 bases left in between. There are 14 residues in the CDR3. The CDR3 nucleotides read TGTGCCAGCTCACCCCAGCCTCGGGACACTGAAGCTTTCTTT. This encodes CASSPQPRDTEAFF.

The rearrangement joins TRBV19 to TRBJ2-3; 8 nucleotides agree with TRBD2. The V gene end was trimmed by 3 bases and the J gene end by 1 base; junction bases not matched to a gene: 3. The germline CDR1 and CDR2 sequences are LNHDA and SQIVND (reference sequence). This CDR3 contains 15 residues. CDR3 residues: CASSMGSGGTDTQYF. The CDR3 nucleotides read TGTGCCAGTAGTATGGGTAGCGGGGGCACAGATACGCAGTATTTT.

The chain recombines TRBV11-2 with TRBJ1-1, with D unclear. Trimming stripped 5 bases from V and 0 bases from J, with 10 bases between. Looked up from germline, CDR1 is SGHAT and CDR2 is FQNNGV. The CDR3 has 14 amino acids. CDR3 residues: CASSRGNMNTEAFF. In nucleotides, the CDR3 is TGTGCCAGCAGCCGTGGGAACATGAACACTGAAGCTTTCTTT.

J is TRBJ2-1 and V is TRBV21-1; the D call TRBD2 from the table was never checked on the DNA. TRBV21-1 is a pseudogene. The CDR3 runs 17 residues. The CDR3 region is CASSSNSSGGTRNEQFF. The CDR3 region has the DNA TGTGCCAGCAGCTCGAACTCTAGCGGGGGTACAAGGAATGAGCAGTTCTTC.

The J gene is TRBJ1-1, the V gene TRBV29-1; D remains ambiguous. The V end lost 1 base, the J end lost 5 bases, and 8 bases lay between the germline ends. CDR3 length equals 12 residues. Germline V gene lookup returns CDR1 SQVTM and CDR2 ANQGSEA. CDR3: CSVEGIGTEAFF. The CDR3, as DNA: TGCAGCGTTGAAGGGATTGGAACTGAAGCTTTCTTT.